This T cell receptor (beta chain) was recovered during a study of CD8+CD57+ T cells in acquired aplastic anemia. Whole-study context: CD4+ cell libraries from healthy donors averaged approximately 10 million reads. Broader study findings: Comparison of patients with controls identified around 31 shared CD8+ CDR3 sequences.

Template material for TCR beta VDJ and CDR3 profiling consisted of genomic DNA. One entry per CDR3 protein, called by TCRdb with MiXCR from the reads. Of a few hundred thousand distinct CDR3 sequences detected, 55% to 70% appear once; the ten largest clones hold approximately 3.8%. Comments on this clonotype: Its antigen is as yet unknown.

The sequenced material came from sorted CD4+, CD8+, or CD8+CD57+ T cells (not recorded which) from PBMCs. The sequence came from a human donor in good health, serving as a control.

CDR3 protein: CASSREGDITGELFF. CDR3 in DNA: TGCGCCAGCAGCCGGGAGGGTGATATCACCGGGGAGCTGTTTTTT. The chain is built from TRBV5-1 and TRBJ2-2, with 8 nucleotides matching TRBD2. Trimming removed 4 bases from V and 4 bases from J; junction bases left unmatched: 6. Germline V gene lookup returns CDR1 SGHRS and CDR2 YFSETQ. There are 15 residues in the CDR3.